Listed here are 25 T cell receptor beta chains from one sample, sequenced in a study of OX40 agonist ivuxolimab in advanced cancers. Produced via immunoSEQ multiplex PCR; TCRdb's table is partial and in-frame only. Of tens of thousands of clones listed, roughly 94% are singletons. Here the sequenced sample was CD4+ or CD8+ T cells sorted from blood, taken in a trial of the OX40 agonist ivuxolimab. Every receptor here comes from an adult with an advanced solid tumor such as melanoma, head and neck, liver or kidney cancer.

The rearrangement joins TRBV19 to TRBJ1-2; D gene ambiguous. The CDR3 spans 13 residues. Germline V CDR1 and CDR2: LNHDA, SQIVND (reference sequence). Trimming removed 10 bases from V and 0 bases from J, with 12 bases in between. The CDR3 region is CAISLHANYGYTF. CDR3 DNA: TGTGCCATCTCCCTACACGCTAACTATGGCTACACCTTC.

The CDR3 nucleotides are TGTGCCAGCAGTTTCGGACAGGGCCGAGAGACCCAGTACTTC. Its protein is CASSFGQGRETQYF. V and J are TRBV27 and TRBJ2-5, with 8 positions matching TRBD1. The CDR3 extends over 14 amino acids. Trimming cost V 3 bases and J 4 bases; bases outside gene matches: 4. The germline gives CDR1 MNHEY, CDR2 SMNVEV (reference sequence).

CDR3 nucleotides: TGTGCCAGCAGTTTATCCGGGACAGAGAACACTGAAGCTTTCTTT. Translating gives CASSLSGTENTEAFF. The chain uses TRBV27 and TRBJ1-1; 7 bases align to TRBD1. This CDR3 is built from 15 residues. The V gene's germline CDR1 is MNHEY and CDR2 SMNVEV (reference sequence). V lost 0 bases to trimming and J lost 1 base; unmatched junction nucleotides: 2.

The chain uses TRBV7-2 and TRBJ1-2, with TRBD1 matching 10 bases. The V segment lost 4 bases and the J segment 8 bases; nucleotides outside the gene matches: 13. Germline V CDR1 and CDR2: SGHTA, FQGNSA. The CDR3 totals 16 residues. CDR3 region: CASSSRDRGRDGGYTF. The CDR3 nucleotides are TGTGCCAGCAGCTCCAGAGACAGGGGGCGGGATGGAGGCTACACCTTC.

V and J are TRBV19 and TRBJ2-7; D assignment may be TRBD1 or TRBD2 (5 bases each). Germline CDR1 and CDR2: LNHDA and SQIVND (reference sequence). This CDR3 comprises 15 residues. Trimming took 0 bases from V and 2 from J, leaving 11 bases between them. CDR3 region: CASSIESQGPYEQYF. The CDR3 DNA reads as TGTGCCAGTAGTATAGAGTCGCAGGGACCCTACGAGCAGTACTTC.

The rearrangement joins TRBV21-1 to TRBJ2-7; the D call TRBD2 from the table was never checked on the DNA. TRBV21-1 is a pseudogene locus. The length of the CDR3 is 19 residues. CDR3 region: CASSKRSRESGTSVYEQYF. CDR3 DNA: TGTGCCAGCAGCAAAAGGAGTAGGGAATCCGGGACTAGCGTCTACGAGCAGTACTTC.

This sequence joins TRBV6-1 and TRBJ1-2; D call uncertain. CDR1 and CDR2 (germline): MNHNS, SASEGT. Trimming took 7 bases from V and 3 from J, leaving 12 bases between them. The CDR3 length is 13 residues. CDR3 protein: CASTTDRYYGYTF. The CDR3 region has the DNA TGTGCCAGCACCACTGACCGCTACTATGGCTACACCTTC.

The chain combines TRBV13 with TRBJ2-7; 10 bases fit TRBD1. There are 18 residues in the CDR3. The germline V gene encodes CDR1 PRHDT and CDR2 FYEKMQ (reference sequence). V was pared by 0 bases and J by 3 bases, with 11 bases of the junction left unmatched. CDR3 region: CASSLGGGQGPRFYEQYF. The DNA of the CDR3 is TGTGCCAGCAGCTTAGGCGGGGGACAGGGGCCGAGGTTCTACGAGCAGTACTTC. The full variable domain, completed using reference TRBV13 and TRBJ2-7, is AAGVIQSPRHLIKEKRETATLKCYPIPRHDTVYWYQQGPGQDPQFLISFYEKMQSDKGSIPDRFSAQQFSDYHSELNMSSLELGDSALYFCASSLGGGQGPRFYEQYFGPGTRLTVT.

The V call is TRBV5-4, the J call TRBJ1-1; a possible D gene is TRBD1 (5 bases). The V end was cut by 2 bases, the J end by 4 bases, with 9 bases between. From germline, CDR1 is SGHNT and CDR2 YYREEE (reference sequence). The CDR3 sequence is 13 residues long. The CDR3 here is CASSFSGATEAFF. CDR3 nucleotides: TGTGCCAGCAGCTTCTCCGGGGCCACTGAAGCTTTCTTT. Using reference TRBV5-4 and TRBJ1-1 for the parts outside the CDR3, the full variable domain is ETGVTQSPTHLIKTRGQQVTLRCSSQSGHNTVSWYQQALGQGPQFIFQYYREEENGRGNFPPRFSGLQFPNYSSELNVNALELDDSALYLCASSFSGATEAFFGQGTRLTVV.

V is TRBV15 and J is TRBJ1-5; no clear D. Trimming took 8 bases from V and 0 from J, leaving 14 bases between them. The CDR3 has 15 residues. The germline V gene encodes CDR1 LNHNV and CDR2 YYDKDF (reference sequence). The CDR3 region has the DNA TGTGCCACCTCCCCGGACCGGTATAGCAATCAGCCCCAGCATTTT. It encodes CATSPDRYSNQPQHF.

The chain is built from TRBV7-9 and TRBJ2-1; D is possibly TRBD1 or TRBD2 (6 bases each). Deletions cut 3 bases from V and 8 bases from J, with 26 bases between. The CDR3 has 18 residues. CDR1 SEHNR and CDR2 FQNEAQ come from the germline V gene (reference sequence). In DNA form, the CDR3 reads TGTGCCAGCAGCTTCCAACATCAGGGGAGGCGGGGCGGCGATGAGCAGTTCTTC. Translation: CASSFQHQGRRGGDEQFF.

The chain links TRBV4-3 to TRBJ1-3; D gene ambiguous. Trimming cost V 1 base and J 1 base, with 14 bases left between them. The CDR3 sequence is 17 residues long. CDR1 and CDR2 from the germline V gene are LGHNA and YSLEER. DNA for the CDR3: TGCGCCAGCAGCCAAGGCTCTGGATTGGATTCTGGAAACACCATATATTTT. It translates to CASSQGSGLDSGNTIYF.

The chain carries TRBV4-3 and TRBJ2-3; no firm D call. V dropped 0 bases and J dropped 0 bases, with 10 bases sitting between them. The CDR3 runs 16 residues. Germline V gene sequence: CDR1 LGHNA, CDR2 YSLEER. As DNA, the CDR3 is TGCGCCAGCAGCCAAGATGGGCCCCGTAGCACAGATACGCAGTATTTT. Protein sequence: CASSQDGPRSTDTQYF.

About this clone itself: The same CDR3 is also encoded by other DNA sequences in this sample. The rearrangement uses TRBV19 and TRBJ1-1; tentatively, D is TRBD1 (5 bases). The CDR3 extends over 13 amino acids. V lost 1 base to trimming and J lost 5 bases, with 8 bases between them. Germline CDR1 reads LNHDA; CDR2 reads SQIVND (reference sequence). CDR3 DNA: TGTGCCAGTAGTATAGGTGGGGGTACTGAAGCTTTCTTT. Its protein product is CASSIGGGTEAFF.

CDR3 coding DNA: TGTGCCAGCAGCTCGCGACAGGGCCTGGAGCCCCAGCATTTT. Protein sequence: CASSSRQGLEPQHF. The chain links TRBV7-6 to TRBJ1-5; 7 bases line up with TRBD1. This CDR3 is 14 amino acids long. V was pared by 4 bases and J by 8 bases, with 8 bases of the junction left unmatched. Germline V gene data show CDR1 as SGHVS and CDR2 as FNYEAQ.

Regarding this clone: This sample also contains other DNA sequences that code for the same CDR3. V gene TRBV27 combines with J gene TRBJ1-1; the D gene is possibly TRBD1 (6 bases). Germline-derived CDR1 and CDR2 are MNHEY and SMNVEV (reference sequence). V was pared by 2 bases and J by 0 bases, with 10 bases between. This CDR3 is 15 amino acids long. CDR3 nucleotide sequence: TGTGCCAGCAGTTTAGGTCAGGGGCTGAACACTGAAGCTTTCTTT. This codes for CASSLGQGLNTEAFF.

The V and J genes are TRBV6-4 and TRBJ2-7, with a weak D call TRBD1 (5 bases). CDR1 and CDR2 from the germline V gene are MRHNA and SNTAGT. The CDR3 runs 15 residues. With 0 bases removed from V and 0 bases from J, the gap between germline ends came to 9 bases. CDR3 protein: CASSDSADSSYEQYF. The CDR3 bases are TGTGCCAGCAGTGACTCGGCAGACAGCTCCTACGAGCAGTACTTC.

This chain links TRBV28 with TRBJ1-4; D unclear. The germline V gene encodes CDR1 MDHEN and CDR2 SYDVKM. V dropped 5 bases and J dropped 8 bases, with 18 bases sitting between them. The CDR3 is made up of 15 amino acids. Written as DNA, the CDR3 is TGTGCCAGCAGTCCCCAACTTCGGACGGTCGAAAAACTGTTTTTT. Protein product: CASSPQLRTVEKLFF.

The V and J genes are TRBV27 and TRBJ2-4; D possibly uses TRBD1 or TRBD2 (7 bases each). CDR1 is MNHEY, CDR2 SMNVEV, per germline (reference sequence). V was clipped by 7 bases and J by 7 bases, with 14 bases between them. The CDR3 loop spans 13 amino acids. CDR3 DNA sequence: TGTGCCAGCACAGGGGGGGGCGAGAACATTCAGTACTTC. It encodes CASTGGGENIQYF.

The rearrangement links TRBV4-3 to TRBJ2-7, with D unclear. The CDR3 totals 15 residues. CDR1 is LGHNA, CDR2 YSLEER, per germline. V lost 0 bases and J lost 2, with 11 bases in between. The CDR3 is CASSQDRDSAYEQYF. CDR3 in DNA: TGCGCCAGCAGCCAAGATAGGGATTCGGCCTACGAGCAGTACTTC.

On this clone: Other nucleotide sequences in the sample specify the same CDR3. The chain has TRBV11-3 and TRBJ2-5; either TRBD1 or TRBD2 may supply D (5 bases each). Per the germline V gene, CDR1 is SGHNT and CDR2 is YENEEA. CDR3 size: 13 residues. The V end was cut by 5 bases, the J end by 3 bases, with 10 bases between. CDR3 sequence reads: CASSPRGEETQYF. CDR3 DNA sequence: TGTGCCAGCAGCCCACGAGGGGAAGAGACCCAGTACTTC.

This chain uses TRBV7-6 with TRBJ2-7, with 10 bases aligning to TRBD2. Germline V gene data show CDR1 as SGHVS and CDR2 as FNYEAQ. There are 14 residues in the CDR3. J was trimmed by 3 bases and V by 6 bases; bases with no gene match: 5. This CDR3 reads CASSPRTSGYEQYF. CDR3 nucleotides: TGTGCCAGCAGTCCTCGGACTAGCGGCTACGAGCAGTACTTC. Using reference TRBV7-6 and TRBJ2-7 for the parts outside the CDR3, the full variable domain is GAGVSQSPRYKVTKRGQDVALRCDPISGHVSLYWYRQALGQGPEFLTYFNYEAQQDKSGLPNDRFSAERPEGSISTLTIQRTEQRDSAMYRCASSPRTSGYEQYFGPGTRLTVT.

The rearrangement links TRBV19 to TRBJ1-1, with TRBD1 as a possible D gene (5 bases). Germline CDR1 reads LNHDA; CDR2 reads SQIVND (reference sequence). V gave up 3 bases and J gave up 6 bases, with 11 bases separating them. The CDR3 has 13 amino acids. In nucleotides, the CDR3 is TGTGCCAGTAGTATTGGGGCGTTTGCTGAAGCTTTCTTT. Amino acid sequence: CASSIGAFAEAFF.

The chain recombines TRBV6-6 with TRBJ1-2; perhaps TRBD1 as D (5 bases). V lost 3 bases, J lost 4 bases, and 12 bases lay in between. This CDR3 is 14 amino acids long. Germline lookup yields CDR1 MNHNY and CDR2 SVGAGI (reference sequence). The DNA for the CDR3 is TGTGCCAGCAGTTATCAGGGAGAAGGCTATGGCTACACCTTC. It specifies CASSYQGEGYGYTF.

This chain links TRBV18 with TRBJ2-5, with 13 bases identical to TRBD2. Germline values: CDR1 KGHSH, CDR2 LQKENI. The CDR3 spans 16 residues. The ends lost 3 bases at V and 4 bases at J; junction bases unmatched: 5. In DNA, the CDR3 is TGTGCCAGCTCACCTCCGGGACTAGCGGGAACAGAGACCCAGTACTTC. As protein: CASSPPGLAGTETQYF. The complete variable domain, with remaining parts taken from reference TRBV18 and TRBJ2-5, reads NAGVMQNPRHLVRRRGQEARLRCSPMKGHSHVYWYRQLPEEGLKFMVYLQKENIIDESGMPKERFSAEFPKEGPSILRIQQVVRGDSAAYFCASSPPGLAGTETQYFGPGTRLLVL.